The T cell receptor beta chain under discussion was sequenced for a study of control samples from healthy donors and cancer patients (dated by TCRdb to 2019 to 2021). The library was produced with the immunoSEQ multiplex PCR assay. TCRdb re-hosts the immuneACCESS table, in-frame sequences only. Its copies lack some clones; in the studies checked, an unresolved V gene accounts for under half of them, and the cause for the rest is not known. The sample contains 65,000 to 95,000 clones, around 87% of them found a single time. The ten largest clones add up to about a fifth of the sample. CDR1 and CDR2, per the germline V gene, are SGHTA and FQGNSA. Deletion took 6 bases off V and 0 bases off J, with a span of 12 bases between the germline ends. Measured from the cysteine to the phenylalanine, the CDR3 is 14 residues long. Here the CDR3 DNA is all that survives: 42 bases in frame from base 1. In regard to this clone: Its antigen remains undetermined. No base-level quality is on record; no much larger clone is a single base apart.

This receptor chain uses TRBV7-2 and TRBJ2-7, with the D gene too uncertain to name. The sample was blood. This sequence was found in a man aged 45 to 65 in good health. The CDR3: CASSSSRTSYEQYF. The sequenced DNA is TGTGCCAGCAGTTCCTCGCGGACCTCCTACGAGCAGTACTTC.